One and the same sample provided the 6 T cell receptor beta chains below, sequenced in a study of blood T cell repertoires in COVID-19. This table comes from immunoSEQ multiplex PCR, and its TCRdb copy is limited to in-frame clones, with some not included. This table has about 43,000 clones, around 90% appearing once. Source material: peripheral blood. These receptors originate from a woman at least 80 years old with active COVID-19.

V is TRBV5-1 and J is TRBJ2-5, with 15 bases aligning to TRBD2. With V trimmed by 4 bases and J by 4 bases, 5 bases remained unmatched. The CDR3 has 16 residues. Germline CDR1 is SGHRS and CDR2 is YFSETQ. DNA of the CDR3: TGCGCCAGCAGCCCGGGACTAGCGGGGGGCGGAGAGACCCAGTACTTC. Translating it yields CASSPGLAGGGETQYF.

V and J are TRBV20-1 and TRBJ1-2; 8 bases are a match to TRBD1. Trimming at V came to 3 bases and at J to 8 bases, leaving 8 bases not matched to a gene. The germline CDR1 and CDR2 sequences are DFQATT and SNEGSKA (reference sequence). The CDR3 totals 13 residues. Here the CDR3 reads CSASFQGAFGYTF. The DNA of the CDR3 is TGCAGTGCTAGTTTTCAGGGGGCTTTCGGCTACACCTTC.

This sequence joins TRBV7-6 and TRBJ2-2; TRBD2 matches at 12 bases. V shed 2 bases and J 6 bases; nucleotides not matched to a gene: 13. The CDR3 runs 19 residues. Germline values: CDR1 SGHVS, CDR2 FNYEAQ. CDR3 coding DNA: TGTGCCAGCAGCTTATGGGCTAGCGGGGGGGCCGAGGGCGCCGGGGAGCTGTTTTTT. Protein product: CASSLWASGGAEGAGELFF.

V is TRBV3-1 (or the pseudogene TRBV3-2) and J is TRBJ2-7; 8 bases fit TRBD2. Germline-derived CDR1 and CDR2 are LGHDT and YNNKEL (reference sequence). The CDR3 is 15 amino acids. V dropped 4 bases and J dropped 7; count of bases not matched to a gene: 12. The CDR3 reads CASSRPRGGPGEQYF. Written as DNA, the CDR3 is TGTGCCAGCAGCCGCCCCCGGGGGGGACCTGGGGAGCAGTACTTC.

V gene TRBV9 combines with J gene TRBJ2-3; 7 bases fit TRBD2. This CDR3 has 14 amino acids. With V trimmed by 3 bases and J by 6 bases, 7 bases remained unmatched. Germline assignment: CDR1 SGDLS and CDR2 YYNGEE. The chain's CDR3 is CASSAGGGPDTQYF. The CDR3 nucleotides are TGTGCCAGCAGCGCTGGGGGGGGTCCGGATACGCAGTATTTT. Full variable domain (missing parts from reference TRBV9 and TRBJ2-3): DSGVTQTPKHLITATGQRVTLRCSPRSGDLSVYWYQQSLDQGLQFLIQYYNGEERAKGNILERFSAQQFPDLHSELNLSSLELGDSALYFCASSAGGGPDTQYFGPGTRLTVL.

The chain couples TRBV7-2 to TRBJ2-7; D perhaps matches TRBD1 (5 bases). Trimming pared 0 bases from V and 3 bases from J, leaving 9 bases between. Germline-derived CDR1 and CDR2 are SGHTA and FQGNSA. The CDR3 contains 14 residues. The CDR3 region has the DNA TGTGCCAGCAGCTTAGCTATGCAGGGCTACGAGCAGTACTTC. Its translation is CASSLAMQGYEQYF.